Below, one TCR beta chain is given with its context. In the authors' workflow: Estimation of nucleated cell counts relied on the amplification of reference gene primers. Profiling relied on immunoSEQ multiplex PCR, and the TCRdb table lists in-frame clones only, not all of them. V and J calls and clone size are those listed in that table; D and trimming were worked out from the DNA. Of 110,000 to 150,000 clones in the sample, more than 75% were seen once. Enrolled through a virtual design, the participants were between roughly 18 and 90 years of age and came from approximately 25 US areas. Among Cohort 3 donors, those recovered had two negative PCRs, clearance, or symptom resolution. The data were taken from a study of blood T cell repertoires in COVID-19. Looking at the study overall: PBMCs, B-cell-depleted T cells, or T cells provided the cDNA or gDNA that made up the material.

Material: PBMCs or T cells enriched from blood (not recorded which). This TCR was recovered from a man between 60 and 75 years old who had recovered from COVID-19.

The CDR3 DNA follows: TGTGCCAGCAGCGAGTTCATCGGGACAGGGGCCGTGGAGACCCAGTACTTC. This codes for CASSEFIGTGAVETQYF. The V gene is TRBV14, the J gene TRBJ2-5, with TRBD1 matching 10 bases. Germline assignment: CDR1 SGHDN and CDR2 FVKESK. This CDR3 is 17 amino acids long. Losses at the gene ends were 5 bases for V and 5 bases for J; bases not matched to a gene: 14.